The TCR beta chain under discussion was sequenced for a study of blood T cells in healthy people across ages. Study-wide points: Per million T cells, TCR beta diversity dropped about linearly as age rose.

Losses at the gene ends were 0 bases for V and 4 bases for J; bases not matched to a gene: 5. Germline V gives CDR1 ENHRY, CDR2 SYGVKD. This CDR3 region has 16 residues. Primed by a sample-barcoded 5' primer and a J-beta primer mix, a second PCR proceeded for roughly 6 to 12 cycles. Every sample returned 2.5 million or more CDR3-containing paired-end reads. TCRdb ran MiXCR on the 5' RACE reads and lists one entry per CDR3 protein. The repertoire holds around 1,000,000 distinct CDR3 sequences, with more than 30% as singletons. This clonotype was recorded at least ten times. Its matching antigen is unknown.

The chain recombines TRBV10-3 with TRBJ2-4, with TRBD1 matching 8 bases. The origin of this receptor is a man aged 18 to 30 in good health. The sequencing sample was made of blood. As DNA, the CDR3 is TGTGCCATCAGTGAGTCGGTCCGGGACAGGAAAAACATTCAGTACTTC. The encoded protein is CAISESVRDRKNIQYF.